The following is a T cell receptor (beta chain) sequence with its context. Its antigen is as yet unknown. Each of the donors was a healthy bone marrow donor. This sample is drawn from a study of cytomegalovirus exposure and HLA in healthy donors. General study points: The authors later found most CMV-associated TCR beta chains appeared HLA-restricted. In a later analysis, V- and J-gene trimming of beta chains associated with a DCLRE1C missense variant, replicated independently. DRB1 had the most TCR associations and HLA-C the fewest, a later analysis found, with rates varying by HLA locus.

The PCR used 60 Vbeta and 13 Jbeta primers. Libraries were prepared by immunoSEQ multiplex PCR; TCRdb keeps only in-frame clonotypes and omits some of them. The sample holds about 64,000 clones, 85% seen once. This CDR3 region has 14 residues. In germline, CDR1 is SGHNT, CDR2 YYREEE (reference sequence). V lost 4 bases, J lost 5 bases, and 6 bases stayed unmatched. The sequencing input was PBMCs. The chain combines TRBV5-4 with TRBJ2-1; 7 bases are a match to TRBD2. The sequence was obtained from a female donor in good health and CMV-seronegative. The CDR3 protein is CASSALAVDNEQFF. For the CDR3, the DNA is TGTGCCAGCAGCGCCCTAGCGGTAGACAATGAGCAGTTCTTC.